The 29 T cell receptor beta chains given below trace back to one sample, sequenced in a study of T cell responses to AZD1222 COVID-19 vaccine (dated by TCRdb to the early 2020s). Per the publication, the time point label means: baseline before first vaccination. To prepare the library, the immunoSEQ multiplex PCR assay was applied. This immuneACCESS table, as held by TCRdb, lists in-frame sequences with V and J called but not all clones. Of the missing ones, under half trace to an unresolved V gene in checked studies; the others have no known cause. The sample table contains 90,000 to 150,000 clones; only one count was recorded for just over 85% of them. Of the sample, more than 6.5% is held by the ten largest clones. The sample was peripheral blood, taken on day 0 of AZD1222 vaccination. The receptors stem from an adult in good health.

The chain carries TRBV24-1 and TRBJ1-2; unclear D gene. The ends were cut back, 4 bases at V and 5 bases at J, with 10 bases in the middle. The CDR3 sequence is 13 residues long. Germline-derived CDR1 and CDR2 are KGHDR and SFDVKD. CDR3 sequence reads: CATSDPWGYGYTF. The CDR3 DNA follows: TGTGCCACCAGTGACCCCTGGGGATATGGCTACACCTTC.

The J gene is TRBJ2-2, the V gene TRBV2, with D possibly being TRBD2 (7 bases). The CDR3 is made up of 22 amino acids. Germline V CDR1 and CDR2: SNHLY, FYNNEI. Trimming took off 2 bases at V and 1 base at J, with 29 bases between the two ends. CDR3 DNA sequence: TGTGCCAGCAGTGAATTTGCGGGGGCGAGGACTGCGGCCGACCGGAACACCGGGGAGCTGTTTTTT. Its translation is CASSEFAGARTAADRNTGELFF.

In its sample, this clone was seen once. The V and J genes are TRBV6-4 and TRBJ1-6, with 7 bases identical to TRBD1. The V and J ends lost 3 bases and 3 bases, in that order; junction bases with no gene match: 8. Germline-derived CDR1 and CDR2 are MRHNA and SNTAGT. This CDR3 region has 17 residues. The CDR3 nucleotides read TGTGCCAGCAGTGATCGGGGAGGGGGCCTCTATAATTCACCCCTCCACTTT. This gives the protein CASSDRGGGLYNSPLHF.

This clone was observed a few times. This sequence joins TRBV19 and TRBJ2-1; tentatively, D is TRBD2 (5 bases). Per the germline V gene, CDR1 is LNHDA and CDR2 is SQIVND (reference sequence). There are 13 residues in the CDR3. With 10 bases removed from V and 5 bases from J, the gap between germline ends came to 15 bases. Here the CDR3 DNA reads TGTGCCACGAGGACTGCGACCAACAATGAGCAGTTCTTC. Its translation: CATRTATNNEQFF.

The rearrangement uses TRBV9 and TRBJ1-5; D call uncertain. CDR3 size: 14 residues. CDR1 and CDR2 from the germline V gene are SGDLS and YYNGEE. V lost 4 bases and J lost 0, with 8 bases in between. Here the CDR3 DNA reads TGTGCCAGCAGCCCAGGCTTTAGCAATCAGCCCCAGCATTTT. Its protein is CASSPGFSNQPQHF.

The genes are TRBV25-1 and TRBJ1-2; no clear D. Deletions cut 4 bases from V and 0 bases from J, with 12 bases between. Germline V lookup: CDR1 MGHDK, CDR2 SYGVNS. The CDR3 spans 15 residues. The DNA for the CDR3 is TGTGCCAGCAGTGTCAGTAGTAGCGCTAACTATGGCTACACCTTC. It yields the protein CASSVSSSANYGYTF.

This chain connects TRBV6-4 to TRBJ2-1; 8 positions match TRBD1. Trimming removed 6 bases from V and 7 bases from J; junction bases left unmatched: 5. The germline V gene encodes CDR1 MRHNA and CDR2 SNTAGT. The CDR3 is 13 amino acids. Written as DNA, the CDR3 is TGTGCCAGCAGCGGACAGGGTGGTAATGAGCAGTTCTTC. This gives the protein CASSGQGGNEQFF.

V is TRBV5-1 and J is TRBJ2-2, with TRBD1 identical over 7 bases. The CDR3 spans 15 residues. The V gene's germline CDR1 is SGHRS and CDR2 YFSETQ. V shed 5 bases and J 1 base; nucleotides not matched to a gene: 5. The DNA for the CDR3 is TGCGCCAGCAGTTGGGGGACAGAGAACACCGGGGAGCTGTTTTTT. It translates to CASSWGTENTGELFF.

The gene calls are TRBV2 and TRBJ2-7, with a possible D match to TRBD1 (5 bases). V dropped 3 bases and J dropped 3 bases, with 9 bases sitting between them. The germline CDR1 and CDR2 sequences are SNHLY and FYNNEI. The CDR3 has 13 amino acids. CDR3 sequence reads: CASSEVRVYEQYF. The CDR3 DNA sequence: TGTGCCAGCAGTGAGGTCAGGGTCTACGAGCAGTACTTC.

The chain recombines TRBV27 with TRBJ2-1; TRBD1 might be the D (6 bases). The CDR3 totals 15 residues. The V gene's germline CDR1 is MNHEY and CDR2 SMNVEV (reference sequence). The V and J ends lost 5 bases and 10 bases respectively, with 21 bases between them. CDR3 DNA sequence: TGTGCCAGCAGTCCCCCCCGGGACACCAGAGGGGAGCAGTTCTTC. It encodes CASSPPRDTRGEQFF.

This clone was found once. This sequence joins TRBV23-1 and TRBJ2-2, with D hard to call. Being an ORF, TRBV23-1 has a function that is uncertain. The V and J ends lost 0 bases and 2 bases respectively, with 4 bases between them. The CDR3 extends over 14 amino acids. The CDR3 DNA is TGCGCCAGCAGTCAATCCCGCAACACCGGGGAGCTGTTTTTT. Its translation is CASSQSRNTGELFF.

With respect to this clone: The identical CDR3 is also encoded by other nucleotide sequences in the sample. The chain uses TRBV6-5 and TRBJ1-2; possibly TRBD1 for D (6 bases). Trimming removed 6 bases from V and 8 bases from J, with 10 bases in between. Germline V gene data show CDR1 as MNHEY and CDR2 as SVGAGI. This CDR3 region has 11 residues. CDR3 amino acids: CASREGGGYTF. CDR3 nucleotide sequence: TGTGCCAGCAGGGAGGGGGGCGGCTACACCTTC.

The chain is built from TRBV19 and TRBJ2-1, with TRBD2 matching 12 bases. CDR3 size: 15 residues. V lost 7 bases to trimming and J lost 3 bases; unmatched junction nucleotides: 4. Germline V gene sequence: CDR1 LNHDA, CDR2 SQIVND (reference sequence). This CDR3 is CASMGTSGLYNEQFF. CDR3 coding DNA: TGTGCCAGTATGGGGACTAGCGGGCTCTACAATGAGCAGTTCTTC.

Only one count was recorded for this clone. J is TRBJ2-3 and V is TRBV19; no clear D. CDR1 is LNHDA and CDR2 is SQIVND in the germline V gene (reference sequence). Trimming removed 6 bases from V and 6 bases from J, with 13 bases in between. The CDR3 has 13 residues. The CDR3, as DNA: TGTGCCAGTAGAAGCTTCGAAGCTGATACGCAGTATTTT. It encodes CASRSFEADTQYF.

The rearrangement uses TRBV10-3 and TRBJ2-1, with 14 bases that match TRBD2. Germline V gives CDR1 ENHRY, CDR2 SYGVKD. The length of the CDR3 is 18 residues. The trim removed 10 bases at V and 5 bases at J, leaving 16 bases unmatched. DNA of the CDR3: TGTGCCACCGGGGGGCCGGGGACTAGCGGGAGTCCAGACAATGAGCAGTTCTTC. This sequence encodes CATGGPGTSGSPDNEQFF.

This sequence joins TRBV27 and TRBJ1-5; no clear D. With 3 bases removed from V and 7 bases from J, the gap between germline ends came to 7 bases. This CDR3 has 12 amino acids. Germline V gene data show CDR1 as MNHEY and CDR2 as SMNVEV (reference sequence). CDR3 residues: CASSLQRQPQHF. The CDR3 nucleotides read TGTGCCAGCAGTTTGCAACGCCAGCCCCAGCATTTT.

V gene TRBV5-4 combines with J gene TRBJ2-1; TRBD1 or TRBD2 may be the D gene (5 bases each). Germline values: CDR1 SGHNT, CDR2 YYREEE (reference sequence). The CDR3 spans 16 residues. The germline V and J ends were trimmed by 3 bases and 0 bases, with 13 bases remaining between them. The CDR3 here is CASSSRGGSSYNEQFF. Here the CDR3 DNA reads TGTGCCAGCAGCTCGAGGGGCGGCAGCTCCTACAATGAGCAGTTCTTC.

The CDR3 coding sequence is TGTGCCAGCAGTCCAAGGGACTTTAGTATGGGTCAGCCCCAGCATTTT. Amino acid sequence: CASSPRDFSMGQPQHF. The rearrangement joins TRBV28 to TRBJ1-5; tentative D call: TRBD1 (5 bases). This CDR3 is built from 16 residues. CDR1 and CDR2 from the germline V gene are MDHEN and SYDVKM. V gave up 5 bases and J gave up 6 bases, with 20 bases separating them.

The V and J genes are TRBV28 and TRBJ2-7; the match to TRBD2 covers 7 bases. Germline V CDR1 and CDR2: MDHEN, SYDVKM. J was trimmed by 3 bases and V by 7 bases; bases with no gene match: 6. This CDR3 region has 13 residues. CDR3 nucleotide sequence: TGTGCCAGCAAAAACCCGGGGGGCTACGAGCAGTACTTC. This encodes CASKNPGGYEQYF.

This chain joins TRBV7-8 and TRBJ1-2, with 8 nucleotides matching TRBD1. The V and J ends lost 1 base and 8 bases, in that order; junction bases with no gene match: 12. Germline V gene sequence: CDR1 SGHVS, CDR2 FQNEAQ. The CDR3 covers 16 residues. Here the CDR3 DNA reads TGTGCCAGCAGCTTAGGACCCGGGCAGGGGGCTTGGGGCTACACCTTC. Residues: CASSLGPGQGAWGYTF.

This chain uses TRBV15 with TRBJ2-1; D might be TRBD2 (5 bases). Trimming removed 0 bases at V and 4 bases at J, with 13 bases between. This CDR3 has 16 amino acids. Per the germline V gene, CDR1 is LNHNV and CDR2 is YYDKDF (reference sequence). This CDR3 is CATSRDGVAIYNEQFF. The DNA for the CDR3 is TGTGCCACCAGCAGAGATGGAGTAGCGATTTACAATGAGCAGTTCTTC. Full variable domain (missing parts from reference TRBV15 and TRBJ2-1): DAMVIQNPRYQVTQFGKPVTLSCSQTLNHNVMYWYQQKSSQAPKLLFHYYDKDFNNEADTPDNFQSRRPNTSFCFLDIRSPGLGDTAMYLCATSRDGVAIYNEQFFGPGTRLTVL.

The V and J genes are TRBV9 and TRBJ1-6, with 9 bases lining up with TRBD1. J gave up 7 bases and V 3 bases, and 8 bases lay outside the gene matches. The CDR3 length is 16 residues. CDR1 is SGDLS, CDR2 YYNGEE, per germline. The CDR3, as DNA: TGTGCCAGCAGCGGATTGGGGACAGGGCTGAATTCACCCCTCCACTTT. Translation gives CASSGLGTGLNSPLHF.

This clone was observed once. This CDR3 is CASRSGGLVEKLFF. In DNA, the CDR3 is TGTGCCAGCAGATCGGGGGGCTTGGTCGAAAAACTGTTTTTT. This sequence joins TRBV27 and TRBJ1-4; weak D call: TRBD1 (6 bases). The germline CDR1 and CDR2 sequences are MNHEY and SMNVEV (reference sequence). The CDR3 has 14 amino acids. V was trimmed by 6 bases and J by 8 bases, leaving 16 bases between them. Full variable domain (missing parts from reference TRBV27 and TRBJ1-4): EAQVTQNPRYLITVTGKKLTVTCSQNMNHEYMSWYRQDPGLGLRQIYYSMNVEVTDKGDVPEGYKVSRKEKRNFPLILESPSPNQTSLYFCASRSGGLVEKLFFGSGTQLSVL.

The gene calls are TRBV7-2 and TRBJ2-1; perhaps TRBD2 as D (6 bases). The CDR3 extends over 15 amino acids. Per germline, CDR1 SGHTA and CDR2 FQGNSA. The V end was cut by 5 bases, the J end by 5 bases, with 16 bases between. The CDR3 spells CASSPTSSSHNEQFF. The CDR3 nucleotides are TGTGCCAGCAGCCCGACTAGTAGTTCCCACAATGAGCAGTTCTTC.

The V and J genes are TRBV20-1 and TRBJ1-2, with D uncertain. Per germline, CDR1 DFQATT and CDR2 SNEGSKA (reference sequence). The CDR3 totals 11 residues. V was cut by 5 bases and J by 8 bases, with 12 bases left in between. The CDR3 sequence is CSAVGVWGYTF. The DNA of the CDR3 is TGCAGTGCTGTCGGGGTCTGGGGCTACACCTTC.

This rearrangement joins TRBV6-2 or TRBV6-3 to TRBJ1-1; 8 bases map to TRBD1. CDR1 and CDR2 from the germline V gene are MNHEY and SVGEGT. J lost 3 bases, V lost 5 bases, and 11 bases had no gene match. CDR3 length: 16 residues. CDR3 coding DNA: TGTGCCAGCAGTCTCCGGACAGGGTATGGCGACACTGAAGCTTTCTTT. Translating it yields CASSLRTGYGDTEAFF.

Only one count was recorded for this clone. This rearrangement joins TRBV29-1 to TRBJ1-2, with a weak D call TRBD1 (5 bases). Germline CDR1 SQVTM, CDR2 ANQGSEA. Trimming pared 4 bases from V and 3 bases from J, leaving 15 bases between. CDR3 size: 14 residues. CDR3 bases: TGCAGCGTTGGCTCCTTGGGGGGGGACTATGGCTACACCTTC. The encoded protein is CSVGSLGGDYGYTF.

V is TRBV28 and J is TRBJ1-2; 10 bases line up with TRBD1. This CDR3 contains 14 residues. With 6 bases clipped from V and 6 bases from J, the junction kept 7 bases outside the gene matches. From germline, CDR1 is MDHEN and CDR2 SYDVKM. CDR3 loop: CASRLTGGGNGYTF. The CDR3 DNA reads TGTGCCAGCAGATTGACAGGGGGCGGTAATGGCTACACCTTC.

This clone was detected once. This sequence joins TRBV2 and TRBJ2-1, with D possibly being TRBD1 (5 bases). Germline V gene lookup returns CDR1 SNHLY and CDR2 FYNNEI. V lost 5 bases to trimming and J lost 6 bases, with 17 bases between them. This CDR3 is 15 amino acids long. In DNA form, the CDR3 reads TGTGCCAGCAGTCCCGGCGAGCAGGGTTCCAATGAGCAGTTCTTC. Amino acids: CASSPGEQGSNEQFF.